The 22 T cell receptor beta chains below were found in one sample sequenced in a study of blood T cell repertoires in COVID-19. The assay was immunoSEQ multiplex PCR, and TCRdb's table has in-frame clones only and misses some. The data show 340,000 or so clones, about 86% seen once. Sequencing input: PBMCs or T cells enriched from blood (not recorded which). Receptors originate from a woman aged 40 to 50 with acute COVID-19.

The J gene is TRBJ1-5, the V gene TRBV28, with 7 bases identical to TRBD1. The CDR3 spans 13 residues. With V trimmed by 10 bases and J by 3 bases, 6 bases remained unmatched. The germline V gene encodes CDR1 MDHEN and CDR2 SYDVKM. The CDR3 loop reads CATDRWSNQPQHF. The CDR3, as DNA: TGTGCCACGGACAGGTGGTCCAATCAGCCCCAGCATTTT.

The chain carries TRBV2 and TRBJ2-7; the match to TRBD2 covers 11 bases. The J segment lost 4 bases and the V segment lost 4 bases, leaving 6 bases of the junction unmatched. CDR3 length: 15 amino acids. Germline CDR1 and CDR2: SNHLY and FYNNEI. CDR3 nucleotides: TGTGCCAGCAGTGTAACTAGCGGGGGAAGTTACGAGCAGTACTTC. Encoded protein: CASSVTSGGSYEQYF.

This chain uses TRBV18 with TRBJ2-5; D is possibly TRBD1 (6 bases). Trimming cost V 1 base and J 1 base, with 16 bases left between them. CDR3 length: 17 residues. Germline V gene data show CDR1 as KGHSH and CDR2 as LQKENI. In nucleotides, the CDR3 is TGTGCCAGCTCACCACGGGGCTCGTACAGGGCCCAAGAGACCCAGTACTTC. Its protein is CASSPRGSYRAQETQYF.

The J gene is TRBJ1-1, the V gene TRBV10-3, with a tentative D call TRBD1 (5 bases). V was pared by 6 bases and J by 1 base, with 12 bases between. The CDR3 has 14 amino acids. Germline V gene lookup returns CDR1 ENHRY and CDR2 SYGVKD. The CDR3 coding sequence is TGTGCCATCAGAAACCCGACAGCGAACACTGAAGCTTTCTTT. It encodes CAIRNPTANTEAFF.

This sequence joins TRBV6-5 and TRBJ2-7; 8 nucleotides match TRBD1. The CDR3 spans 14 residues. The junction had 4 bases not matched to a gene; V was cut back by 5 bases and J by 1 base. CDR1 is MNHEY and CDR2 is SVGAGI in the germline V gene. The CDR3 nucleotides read TGTGCCAGCAGTACCCGGGACAGGTCCTACGAGCAGTACTTC. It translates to CASSTRDRSYEQYF.

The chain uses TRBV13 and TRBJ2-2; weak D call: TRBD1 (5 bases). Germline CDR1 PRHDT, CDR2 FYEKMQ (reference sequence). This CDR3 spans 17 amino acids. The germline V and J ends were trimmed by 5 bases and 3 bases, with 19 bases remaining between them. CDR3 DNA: TGTGCCAGCAGCACCCCCAGGGTATTTGGGGACACCGGGGAGCTGTTTTTT. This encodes CASSTPRVFGDTGELFF.

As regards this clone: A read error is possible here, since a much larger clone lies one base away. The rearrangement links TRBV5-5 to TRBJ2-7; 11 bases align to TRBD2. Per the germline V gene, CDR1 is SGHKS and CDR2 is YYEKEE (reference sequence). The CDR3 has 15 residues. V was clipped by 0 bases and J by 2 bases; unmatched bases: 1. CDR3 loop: CASSLGLAGTYEQYF. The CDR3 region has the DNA TGTGCCAGCAGCTTGGGACTAGCGGGGACCTACGAGCAGTACTTC.

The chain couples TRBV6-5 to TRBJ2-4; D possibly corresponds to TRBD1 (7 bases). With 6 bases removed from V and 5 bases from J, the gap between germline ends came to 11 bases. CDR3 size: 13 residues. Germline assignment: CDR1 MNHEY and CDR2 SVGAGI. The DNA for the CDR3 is TGTGCCAGCAGCCAGGGGGGCCAAAACATTCAGTACTTC. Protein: CASSQGGQNIQYF.

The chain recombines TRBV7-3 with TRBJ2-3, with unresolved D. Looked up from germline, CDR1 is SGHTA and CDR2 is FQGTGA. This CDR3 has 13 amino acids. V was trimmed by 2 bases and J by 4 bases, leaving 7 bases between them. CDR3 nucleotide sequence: TGTGCCAGCAGCTTATATCGGGCAGATACGCAGTATTTT. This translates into CASSLYRADTQYF.

For the CDR3, the DNA is TGTGCCAGCAGTCCGCGGAGAGATACGCAGTATTTT. Its protein product is CASSPRRDTQYF. This chain links TRBV6-2 or TRBV6-3 with TRBJ2-3; D is unclear. Trimming took 5 bases from V and 5 from J, leaving 8 bases between them. The CDR3 has 12 amino acids. CDR1 is MNHEY, CDR2 SVGEGT, per germline.

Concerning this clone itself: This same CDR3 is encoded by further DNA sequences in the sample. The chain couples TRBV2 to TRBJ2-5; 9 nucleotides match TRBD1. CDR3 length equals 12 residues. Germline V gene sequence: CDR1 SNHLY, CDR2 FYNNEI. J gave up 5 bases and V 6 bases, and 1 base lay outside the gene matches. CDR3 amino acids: CASRDRGETQYF. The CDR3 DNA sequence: TGTGCCAGCAGAGACAGGGGGGAGACCCAGTACTTC. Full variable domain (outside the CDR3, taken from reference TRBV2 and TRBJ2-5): EPEVTQTPSHQVTQMGQEVILRCVPISNHLYFYWYRQILGQKVEFLVSFYNNEISEKSEIFDDQFSVERPDGSNFTLKIRSTKLEDSAMYFCASRDRGETQYFGPGTRLLVL.

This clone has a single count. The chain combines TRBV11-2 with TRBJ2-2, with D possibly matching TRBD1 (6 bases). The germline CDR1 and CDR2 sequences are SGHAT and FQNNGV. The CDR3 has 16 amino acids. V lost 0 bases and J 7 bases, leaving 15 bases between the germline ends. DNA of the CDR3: TGTGCCAGCAGCTTAGATTGGTCAGGGGCTGGCGGGGAGCTGTTTTTT. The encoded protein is CASSLDWSGAGGELFF.

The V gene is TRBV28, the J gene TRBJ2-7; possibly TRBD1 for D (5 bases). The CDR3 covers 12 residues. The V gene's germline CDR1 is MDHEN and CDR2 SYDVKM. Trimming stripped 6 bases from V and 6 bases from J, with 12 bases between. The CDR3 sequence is CASSPPQGEQYF. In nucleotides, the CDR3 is TGTGCCAGCAGCCCGCCCCAGGGCGAGCAGTACTTC.

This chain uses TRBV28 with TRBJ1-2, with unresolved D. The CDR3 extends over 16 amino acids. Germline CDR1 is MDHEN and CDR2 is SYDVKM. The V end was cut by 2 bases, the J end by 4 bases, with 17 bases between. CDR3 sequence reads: CASSLLSGKNIYGYTF. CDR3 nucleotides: TGTGCCAGCAGTTTACTCTCAGGAAAGAATATCTATGGCTACACCTTC.

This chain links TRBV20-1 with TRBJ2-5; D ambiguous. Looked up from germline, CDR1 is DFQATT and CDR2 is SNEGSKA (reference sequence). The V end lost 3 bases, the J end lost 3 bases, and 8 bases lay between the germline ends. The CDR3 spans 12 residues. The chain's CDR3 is CSASGSEETQYF. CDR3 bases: TGCAGTGCTAGTGGTTCAGAAGAGACCCAGTACTTC.

The CDR3 coding sequence is TGCGCCAGCAGCCAAGATGGGGGCCTCTATGGCTACACCTTC. Encoded protein: CASSQDGGLYGYTF. This chain joins TRBV4-3 and TRBJ1-2; tentative D call: TRBD1 (6 bases). V was cut by 0 bases and J by 4 bases, with 9 bases left in between. The CDR3 is 14 residues long. Germline values: CDR1 LGHNA, CDR2 YSLEER.

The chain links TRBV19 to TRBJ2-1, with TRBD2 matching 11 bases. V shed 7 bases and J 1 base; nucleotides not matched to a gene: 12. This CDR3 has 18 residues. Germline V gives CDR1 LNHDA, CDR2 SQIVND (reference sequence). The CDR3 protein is CASTKTPGLAESYNEQFF. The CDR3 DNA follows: TGTGCCAGTACCAAAACCCCGGGACTAGCGGAATCCTACAATGAGCAGTTCTTC.

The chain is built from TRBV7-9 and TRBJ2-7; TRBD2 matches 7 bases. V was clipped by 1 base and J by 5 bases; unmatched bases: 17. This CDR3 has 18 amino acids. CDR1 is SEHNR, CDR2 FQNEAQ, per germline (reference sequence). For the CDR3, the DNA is TGTGCCAGCAGCTTAGGCTTGACTAGCCGAGGCCCCTTGGACGAGCAGTACTTC. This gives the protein CASSLGLTSRGPLDEQYF.

In nucleotides, the CDR3 is TGTGCCAGCGGAGCCCGGGGACAGGGCCTCGCCTACACCTTC. It is translated as CASGARGQGLAYTF. The chain has TRBV6-6 and TRBJ1-2; 9 positions agree with TRBD1. Germline CDR1 and CDR2: MNHNY and SVGAGI (reference sequence). The CDR3 consists of 14 residues. V trimming: 8 bases; J trimming: 10 bases; junction bases outside the gene matches: 14.

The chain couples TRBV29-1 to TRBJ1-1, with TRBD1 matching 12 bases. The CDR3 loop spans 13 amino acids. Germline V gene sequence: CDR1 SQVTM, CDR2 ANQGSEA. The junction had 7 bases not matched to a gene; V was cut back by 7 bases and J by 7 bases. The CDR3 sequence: CSAGDRGLSEAFF. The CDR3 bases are TGCAGCGCCGGGGACAGGGGGCTTAGTGAAGCTTTCTTT.

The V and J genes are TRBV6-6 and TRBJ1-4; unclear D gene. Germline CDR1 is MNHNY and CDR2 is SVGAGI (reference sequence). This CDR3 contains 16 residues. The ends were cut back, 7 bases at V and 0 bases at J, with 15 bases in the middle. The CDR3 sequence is CASTNWGESTNEKLFF. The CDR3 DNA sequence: TGTGCCAGCACCAACTGGGGAGAATCAACTAATGAAAAACTGTTTTTT.

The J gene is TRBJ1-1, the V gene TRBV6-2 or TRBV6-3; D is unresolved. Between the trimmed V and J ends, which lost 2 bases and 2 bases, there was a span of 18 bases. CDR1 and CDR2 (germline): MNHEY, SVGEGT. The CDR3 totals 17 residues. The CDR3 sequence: CASSYPLGGGSNTEAFF. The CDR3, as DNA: TGTGCCAGCAGTTACCCCCTTGGAGGAGGAAGCAACACTGAAGCTTTCTTT.